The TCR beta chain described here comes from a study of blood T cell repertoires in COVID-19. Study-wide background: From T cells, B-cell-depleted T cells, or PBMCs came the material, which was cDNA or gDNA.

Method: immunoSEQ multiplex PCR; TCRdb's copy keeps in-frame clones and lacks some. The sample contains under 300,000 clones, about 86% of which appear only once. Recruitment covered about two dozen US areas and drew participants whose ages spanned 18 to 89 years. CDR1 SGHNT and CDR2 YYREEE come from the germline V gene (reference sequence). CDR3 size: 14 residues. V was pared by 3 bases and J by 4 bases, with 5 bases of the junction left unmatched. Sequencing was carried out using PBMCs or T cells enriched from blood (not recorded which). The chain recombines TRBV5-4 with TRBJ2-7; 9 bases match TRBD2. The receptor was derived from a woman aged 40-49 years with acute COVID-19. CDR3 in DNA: TGTGCCAGCAGCTCAGGACTAGCGAGGTACGAGCAGTACTTC. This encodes CASSSGLARYEQYF.